Below are 10 T cell receptor beta chains sequenced from a single sample in a study of regulatory T cells in long-lasting Graves disease. The time point was: newly diagnosed GD, antithyroid drugs for less than 3 months. PBMC RNA was the source of the TCR library. Through Arm-PCR of CDR3 regions and iRepertoire HTBI primers, TCR beta libraries were built. Each CDR3 protein is one row after TCRdb ran MiXCR on the multiplex PCR reads. The sample holds 450,000 to 600,000 distinct CDR3 sequences; around 15% are singletons and the top ten take 12%. The data also belong to a second study, concerning T cells in Graves' hyperthyroidism and ophthalmopathy.

Source: peripheral blood mononuclear cells (PBMCs), taken at new diagnosis, from a patient treated with antithyroid drugs. All receptors derive from a man in his forties with Graves disease.

This clonotype appeared many times. This chain uses TRBV12-5 with TRBJ2-7; TRBD1 might be the D (6 bases). The CDR3 has 15 amino acids. Germline CDR1 is LGHNT and CDR2 is FRNRAP. V was trimmed by 6 bases and J by 2 bases, leaving 17 bases between them. In DNA, the CDR3 is TGTGCTAGTGGCCCTTCCACAGGGTTTACCTACGAGCAGTACTTC. Translation: CASGPSTGFTYEQYF.

Many counts were recorded for this clonotype. The chain joins TRBV2 to TRBJ2-7, with 8 positions matching TRBD1. After removal of 6 bases from V and 5 bases from J, the junction contained 9 bases not matched to a gene. CDR1 is SNHLY and CDR2 is FYNNEI in the germline V gene. The CDR3 length is 14 residues. The CDR3 region is CASSEDRVTNEQYF. In DNA form, the CDR3 reads TGTGCCAGCAGCGAGGACAGGGTTACGAACGAGCAGTACTTC.

This chain links TRBV29-1 with TRBJ1-1; D possibly corresponds to TRBD1 (6 bases). There are 13 residues in the CDR3. Germline assignment: CDR1 SQVTM and CDR2 ANQGSEA. V was trimmed by 5 bases and J by 2 bases, leaving 12 bases between them. The CDR3 sequence: CSVHRDRNTEAFF. CDR3 nucleotide sequence: TGCAGCGTTCACAGGGATCGAAACACTGAAGCTTTCTTT. The whole variable domain, remainder taken from reference TRBV29-1 and TRBJ1-1, is SAVISQKPSRDICQRGTSLTIQCQVDSQVTMMFWYRQQPGQSLTLIATANQGSEATYESGFVIDKFPISRPNLTFSTLTVSNMSPEDSSIYLCSVHRDRNTEAFFGQGTRLTVV.

This sequence joins TRBV28 and TRBJ2-7; 9 nucleotides match TRBD2. Looked up from germline, CDR1 is MDHEN and CDR2 is SYDVKM. V lost 3 bases, J lost 4 bases, and 7 bases stayed unmatched. The CDR3 runs to 15 residues. The DNA of the CDR3 is TGTGCCAGCAGTTTCCCCGCGGGAGGGCTTTACGAGCAGTACTTC. Translation: CASSFPAGGLYEQYF.

This clonotype was counted ten times or more. This chain joins TRBV7-3 and TRBJ2-7; D possibly corresponds to TRBD2 (6 bases). The germline V and J ends were trimmed by 0 bases and 0 bases, with 9 bases remaining between them. This CDR3 region has 15 residues. The germline V gene encodes CDR1 SGHTA and CDR2 FQGTGA. The CDR3 DNA follows: TGTGCCAGCAGCTTAACGGGACTCGACTCCTACGAGCAGTACTTC. It encodes CASSLTGLDSYEQYF.

Ten or more counts support this clonotype. The chain links TRBV30 to TRBJ2-7; D possibly corresponds to TRBD1 (5 bases). Per germline, CDR1 GTSNPN and CDR2 SVGIG (reference sequence). The CDR3 runs to 12 residues. Trimming shortened V by 0 bases and J by 5 bases, and 8 bases separated the two germline ends. The CDR3 protein is CAWSVVRDEQYF. In DNA, the CDR3 is TGTGCCTGGAGTGTGGTCAGGGACGAGCAGTACTTC.

This clonotype was found a few times. This chain links TRBV20-1 with TRBJ2-4, with D unresolved. The CDR3 totals 13 residues. CDR1 is DFQATT, CDR2 SNEGSKA, per germline (reference sequence). The ends were cut back, 3 bases at V and 1 base at J, with 7 bases in the middle. This CDR3 is CSASGQAKNIQYF. As DNA, the CDR3 is TGCAGTGCTAGCGGGCAGGCCAAAAACATTCAGTACTTC.

This chain connects TRBV7-9 to TRBJ2-1; D may match TRBD1 or TRBD2 (5 bases each). Trimming removed 5 bases from V and 2 bases from J, with 16 bases in between. Germline CDR1 is SEHNR and CDR2 is FQNEAQ (reference sequence). This CDR3 has 16 residues. CDR3 in amino acids: CASSPQGGRAYNEQFF. CDR3 nucleotides: TGTGCCAGCAGCCCCCAGGGCGGGCGAGCCTACAATGAGCAGTTCTTC.

This clonotype was counted a few times. The chain joins TRBV2 to TRBJ1-2, with a weak D call TRBD1 (5 bases). In germline, CDR1 is SNHLY, CDR2 FYNNEI. The CDR3 has 14 residues. Trimming left V 2 bases short and J 6 bases short, with 13 bases between. The CDR3 region has the DNA TGTGCCAGCAGTGAACTGGGCAGGGAGGATGGCTACACCTTC. Its translation is CASSELGREDGYTF.

At least ten counts were recorded for this clonotype. The chain recombines TRBV30 with TRBJ1-5; 9 bases are a match to TRBD1. V was clipped by 0 bases and J by 4 bases; unmatched bases: 4. The CDR3 runs to 15 residues. From germline, CDR1 is GTSNPN and CDR2 SVGIG (reference sequence). CDR3 coding DNA: TGTGCCTGGAGTGTAAGGGACAGGGAAAATCAGCCCCAGCATTTT. This encodes CAWSVRDRENQPQHF. The full variable domain, rest sourced from reference TRBV30 and TRBJ1-5, is SQTIHQWPATLVQPVGSPLSLECTVEGTSNPNLYWYRQAAGRGLQLLFYSVGIGQISSEVPQNLSASRPQDRQFILSSKKLLLSDSGFYLCAWSVRDRENQPQHFGDGTRLSIL.